The next 5 T cell receptor beta chains were all read from a single sample in a study of T cell responses to AZD1222 COVID-19 vaccine. Here immunoSEQ multiplex PCR was the method, and the copy in TCRdb shows in-frame clones only, minus some. The sample holds some 170,000 clones, around 90% seen once. Sequencing was performed on peripheral blood, taken 28 days after the second dose of the MenACWY control vaccine. These TCRs come from an adult who received the MenACWY meningococcal vaccine as a control.

Worth noting for this clone: The limits of the CDR3 on the DNA are not certain, so only TCRdb's listed CDR3 is given. The chain carries TRBV2 and TRBJ1-4; TRBD1 reflects the table's D call only, with no check against the DNA. From its first to its last residue, the CDR3 has 14 amino acids. The germline CDR1 and CDR2 sequences are SNHLY and FYNNEI. The CDR3 is CASRTGSLMKNCFF.

The sample holds one count of this clone. The chain links TRBV9 to TRBJ2-2; 9 nucleotides line up with TRBD2. CDR1 SGDLS and CDR2 YYNGEE come from the germline V gene. With 7 bases clipped from V and 6 bases from J, the junction kept 10 bases outside the gene matches. The CDR3 totals 15 residues. The CDR3 loop reads CASSVGGRAAGELFF. CDR3 bases: TGTGCCAGCTCTGTAGGCGGGAGGGCCGCCGGGGAGCTGTTTTTT.

The J gene is TRBJ1-4, the V gene TRBV7-9, with a weak D call TRBD1 (6 bases). Looked up from germline, CDR1 is SEHNR and CDR2 is FQNEAQ (reference sequence). The V and J ends lost 7 bases and 3 bases respectively, with 12 bases between them. The CDR3 has 14 amino acids. The CDR3 here is CASTRGFANEKLFF. The CDR3 bases are TGTGCCAGCACGAGGGGGTTTGCTAATGAAAAACTGTTTTTT.

The chain employs TRBV28 and TRBJ2-7; 8 bases are a match to TRBD2. CDR1 is MDHEN and CDR2 is SYDVKM in the germline V gene. Losses at the gene ends were 5 bases for V and 3 bases for J; bases not matched to a gene: 12. The CDR3 spans 16 residues. The CDR3 DNA reads TGTGCCAGCAGTCCCCGGGGGGGGACCAAGGGCTACGAGCAGTACTTC. Its protein product is CASSPRGGTKGYEQYF.

The CDR3 loop reads CASSLSPRQGGSYNSPLHF. In DNA, the CDR3 is TGTGCCAGCAGTTTATCACCCCGACAGGGCGGGTCCTATAATTCACCCCTCCACTTT. This sequence joins TRBV28 and TRBJ1-6, with 7 bases aligning to TRBD1. With V trimmed by 1 base and J by 1 base, 10 bases remained unmatched. The CDR3 covers 19 residues. CDR1 is MDHEN and CDR2 is SYDVKM in the germline V gene.